This T cell receptor (beta chain) was profiled in a study of blood T cell repertoires in COVID-19. V was pared by 0 bases and J by 2 bases, with 10 bases between. This CDR3 has 16 residues. The germline gives CDR1 KGHSH, CDR2 LQKENI. In the authors' workflow: Estimation of nucleated cell counts was performed using reference gene primer amplification. The assay was immunoSEQ multiplex PCR, and TCRdb's table has in-frame clones only and misses some. V and J calls plus clone size are reproduced from that table; the DNA served to infer D and trimming. The table lists roughly 280,000 clones, around 87% of them singletons.

Sequenced sample: peripheral blood. This chain uses TRBV18 with TRBJ1-4, with D possibly TRBD1 on 5 matching bases. This receptor was obtained from a woman aged 55-70 years with COVID-19, enrolled during active disease. CDR3 DNA: TGTGCCAGCTCACCACCACGTCGGGGGACTAATGAAAAACTGTTTTTT. It yields the protein CASSPPRRGTNEKLFF.